This T cell receptor beta chain is drawn from a study of blood T cell repertoires in COVID-19. Study background: From the United States, Italy and Spain came samples of acute and convalescent COVID-19. PBMCs, B-cell-depleted T cells, or T cells provided the cDNA or gDNA that made up the material.

In the original analysis: From reference gene primer amplification, estimates of nucleated cell counts were derived. Assay: immunoSEQ multiplex PCR; the TCRdb copy retains only in-frame clones and omits some. V and J calls and clone size are given by that table; D and trimming were obtained from the DNA. This table has about 140,000 clones, around 90% appearing once. This clonotype was sampled from a woman aged 60-70 years with acute or convalescent COVID-19. The specimen was peripheral blood.

The CDR3 nucleotides read TGCAGCGCCGTGGAAGAAAGACATATGAGCTCCTACGAGCAGTACTTC. It specifies CSAVEERHMSSYEQYF. The chain is built from TRBV29-1 and TRBJ2-7; D gene unclear. Germline V CDR1 and CDR2: SQVTM, ANQGSEA. The CDR3 extends over 16 amino acids. Between the trimmed V and J ends, which lost 7 bases and 0 bases, there was a span of 22 bases.